The clone carrying this TCR beta chain was picked up many times. Its antigen is still unknown. The record originates from a study of T cell repertoires in cytomegalovirus infection. Study at large: Indications came from public TCR beta signatures; they pointed to CMV infection and to a matching HLA type.

Germline assignment: CDR1 SGHTA and CDR2 FQGNSA. The CDR3 is 15 residues long. V was pared by 2 bases and J by 7 bases, with 8 bases of the junction left unmatched. Whole-study findings and limits: CMV carriers having the relevant HLA were flagged by cumulative public TCR beta family frequency. HLA-C-restricted CMV clonotypes gave the most frequent clonotype in two of eight donors.

TCRdb re-called the reads with MiXCR, one entry per CDR3 protein. The table records tens of thousands of distinct CDR3 sequences, roughly 20% of them present only once. This receptor was taken from a human donor in good health (CMV status not recorded). Some clones in this sample may be carry-over from other donors' samples. J is TRBJ2-1 and V is TRBV7-2; 7 bases line up with TRBD2. Source material: PBMCs, sequenced either directly or after in vitro stimulation (not recorded which). In DNA form, the CDR3 reads TGTGCCAGCAGCTTATTACTTTTGGGGGGGAATGAGCAGTTCTTC. It yields the protein CASSLLLLGGNEQFF. The full variable domain, completed using reference TRBV7-2 and TRBJ2-1, is GAGVSQSPSNKVTEKGKDVELRCDPISGHTALYWYRQSLGQGLEFLIYFQGNSAPDKSGLPSDRFSAERTGGSVSTLTIQRTQQEDSAVYLCASSLLLLGGNEQFFGPGTRLTVL.